These T cell receptor beta chains were read from a single sample in a study of blood T cells in healthy people across ages. TCRdb independently ran MiXCR on the 5' RACE reads; one entry per CDR3 protein. This sample yields about 580,000 distinct CDR3 sequences, of which around 50% are seen a single time; 20% to 25% belongs to the top ten. The sequencing sample was made of blood. These receptors originate from a man aged 80 or over in good health. The CDR3 runs from the conserved cysteine through the conserved F or W. A D gene is named only where the DNA matches it firmly. Clone size is shown for a subset of rows, as once, few, many or a class of expanded clone.

d_gene,v_gene,j_gene,abundance,CDR3nt,CDR3aa
-,TRBV6-5,TRBJ1-3,-,TGTGCCAGCAGCCCCGATGGGGGCGCCTCTGGAAACACCATATATTTT,CASSPDGGASGNTIYF
-,TRBV20-1,TRBJ2-5,-,TGCAGTGCTAACGGCGGGAGATGGGACAATGAGCAGTACTTC,CSANGGRWDNEQYF
-,TRBV19,TRBJ1-2,-,TGTGCCAGTACCCCCAGAGGAGGTATCGATGACTATGGCTACACCTTC,CASTPRGGIDDYGYTF
TRBD2,TRBV7-2,TRBJ2-7,-,TGTGCCAGCAGCTTAGAGCCTAGCGGGAGTTACGAGCAGTACTTC,CASSLEPSGSYEQYF
TRBD1,TRBV29-1,TRBJ1-5,-,TGCAGCGTTCCATCAGGGGGCAAAGATCAGCCCCAGCATTTT,CSVPSGGKDQPQHF
-,TRBV29-1,TRBJ2-3,many,TGCAGCGTTGAAGCAGGGGATAGAGATACGCAGTATTTT,CSVEAGDRDTQYF
-,TRBV6-5,TRBJ1-1,few,TGTGCCAGCAGCCCTTTTGCCTGGGGAGAAGCTTTCTTT,CASSPFAWGEAFF
TRBD1,TRBV20-1,TRBJ1-1,-,TGCAGTGCTAGGGCCGGGACAGCGGATATGTGGGCTTTCTTT,CSARAGTADMWAFF
-,TRBV19,TRBJ1-4,-,TGTGCCAGTACCAACGTTAGGGGGTCAAATGAAAAACTGTTTTTT,CASTNVRGSNEKLFF
TRBD2,TRBV20-1,TRBJ2-1,few,TGCAGTTCCGGGAGGGACCTTTACAATGAGCAGTTCTTC,CSSGRDLYNEQFF
TRBD1,TRBV29-1,TRBJ1-2,-,TGCAGCGTCGCCGGACAGGGTAAAGGTTATCAACCTGGCTACACCTTC,CSVAGQGKGYQPGYTF
-,TRBV14,TRBJ2-7,few,TGTGCCAGCAGCCAAGGCCGGGCCCCCGGGCCCTACGAGCAGTACTTC,CASSQGRAPGPYEQYF
-,TRBV25-1,TRBJ2-7,few,TGTGCCAGCGGGGGGTTTGGGTACGAGCAGTACTTC,CASGGFGYEQYF
TRBD2,TRBV6-5,TRBJ2-3,-,TGTGCCAGCAGTTACTCGATGTTCCGTCGACTAGCGGGAGGGAAGATGGATACGCAGTATTTT,CASSYSMFRRLAGGKMDTQYF
-,TRBV5-1,TRBJ2-1,-,TGCGCCAGCAGCCCCGTCGGGGCGCCCGGTGAGCAGTTCTTC,CASSPVGAPGEQFF
TRBD1,TRBV3-1,TRBJ1-5,-,TGTGCCAGCAGCCAGGGACAGGGGACAGGACAGCCCCAGCATTTT,CASSQGQGTGQPQHF
TRBD1,TRBV28,TRBJ2-1,many,TGTGCCAGCAGTTCCGCCGGGACAGGGGGCTTAGAGCAGTTCTTC,CASSSAGTGGLEQFF
-,TRBV3-1,TRBJ1-2,-,TGTGCCAGCAGCCCCTCAGGAGACTATGGCTACACCTTC,CASSPSGDYGYTF
-,TRBV30,TRBJ2-7,-,TGTGCCTGGAGTGTTGCGGACGAGCAGTACTTC,CAWSVADEQYF
TRBD1,TRBV2,TRBJ2-3,-,TGTGCCAGCAACCGCGGGACAGGGGGTTTCGCAGATACGCAGTATTTT,CASNRGTGGFADTQYF
TRBD2,TRBV20-1,TRBJ2-1,-,TGCAGTCCTCGCGGGAGTGCGGCTGAGCAGTTCTTC,CSPRGSAAEQFF
-,TRBV6-2/TRBV6-3,TRBJ1-1,-,TGTGCCAGCAGTTCTTCAAAGGTAAGAGGCACGAACACTGAAGCTTTCTTT,CASSSSKVRGTNTEAFF
-,TRBV21-1,TRBJ1-5,-,TGTGCCAGCAGCAAAGTGGAACAGGGAGAAAATCAGCCCCAGCATTTT,CASSKVEQGENQPQHF
TRBD1,TRBV4-1,TRBJ2-3,-,TGCGCCAGCAGCCTGACAGGGGTATCAGATACGCAGTATTTT,CASSLTGVSDTQYF
-,TRBV20-1,TRBJ2-7,-,TGCAGTGCTAGCTTCCTTGGCGCGGGGGAGCAGTACTTC,CSASFLGAGEQYF
TRBD1,TRBV27,TRBJ1-2,once,TGTGCCAGCAGTTACGACAGGGGGATGTATGGCTACACCTTC,CASSYDRGMYGYTF
-,TRBV6-5,TRBJ2-1,many,TGTGCCAGCAGCCAAAGGAGGCAGGGGAACTACAATGAGCAGTTCTTC,CASSQRRQGNYNEQFF
-,TRBV7-2,TRBJ2-2,few,TGTGCCAGCAGCCCGACAGGAAATCGGTTAACCGGGGAGCTGTTTTTT,CASSPTGNRLTGELFF
TRBD1,TRBV6-5,TRBJ2-1,-,TGTGCCGCCGGGGACAGCCGACCCTCCTACAATGAGCAGTTCTTC,CAAGDSRPSYNEQFF
TRBD2,TRBV28,TRBJ2-7,few,TGTGCCAGCAGCCCTCGAGGCGGGAGAGGGTCCAATGAGCAGTACTTC,CASSPRGGRGSNEQYF
-,TRBV4-2,TRBJ2-2,few,TGTGCCAGCAGCGGGGAAATCGATTTAGGCTCCGGGGAGCTGTTTTTT,CASSGEIDLGSGELFF
-,TRBV20-1,TRBJ1-1,-,TGCAGTGCTAGAGGTGGGACAACCAAGAACACTGAAGCTTTCTTT,CSARGGTTKNTEAFF
-,TRBV7-2,TRBJ1-5,once,TGTGCCAGCAGCTTAGTCGGGGGGGCAGGGCAGCCCCAGCATTTT,CASSLVGGAGQPQHF
TRBD2,TRBV5-1,TRBJ2-3,-,TGCGCCAGCAGCTTGAGGACTAGCGGGGGATCTTTAATGGATACGCAGTATTTT,CASSLRTSGGSLMDTQYF
-,TRBV29-1,TRBJ1-1,-,TGCAGCGCCGAAAGGGTAAACACTGAAGCTTTCTTT,CSAERVNTEAFF
-,TRBV10-1,TRBJ1-2,few,TGCGCCAGCAGTGAGTCGGGGCAGCCGCGGGGCTACACCTTC,CASSESGQPRGYTF
-,TRBV6-5,TRBJ2-3,many,TGTGCCAGCAAGACTGGTCTTAGCACAGATACGCAGTATTTT,CASKTGLSTDTQYF
-,TRBV6-1,TRBJ2-7,-,TGTGCCTCACGTCGGGGACCGACTGACTACGAGCAGTACTTC,CASRRGPTDYEQYF
-,TRBV6-6,TRBJ2-1,few,TGTGCCAGCAGAGCCCCGCCCGGGGATGAGCAGTTCTTC,CASRAPPGDEQFF
-,TRBV4-2,TRBJ2-1,few,TGTGCCAGCAGCCCCTTCCGGAGCTCCTACAATGAGCAGTTCTTC,CASSPFRSSYNEQFF
-,TRBV21-1,TRBJ2-5,-,TGTGCCAGCAGCAAAGATTCTAGCGGGGGCCATCCGGAGCAGTACTTC,CASSKDSSGGHPEQYF
-,TRBV4-1,TRBJ2-4,-,TGCGCCAGCAGCCAGGGGGCGGATGACATTCAGTACTTC,CASSQGADDIQYF
-,TRBV20-1,TRBJ1-1,once,TGCAGTGCTAGCCCAAGGAACACTGAAGCTTTCTTT,CSASPRNTEAFF
TRBD2,TRBV2,TRBJ2-5,few,TGTGCCAGTGCTAGGACTAGCGGAATTCAAGAGACCCAGTACTTC,CASARTSGIQETQYF
TRBD2,TRBV5-6,TRBJ2-1,-,TGTGCCTGCAGCTTGGGGAAAACTAGCGGGCGGCAACGGGGGCAGTTCTTC,CACSLGKTSGRQRGQFF
-,TRBV21-1,TRBJ2-7,-,TGTGCCGGCAGCAAGGGCAGGGCTGTGGCGAGGGGCTACGAGCAGTACTTC,CAGSKGRAVARGYEQYF
TRBD1,TRBV20-1,TRBJ2-7,-,TGCAGTGCCCTCATGGGACAGGGGTACGAGCAGTACTTC,CSALMGQGYEQYF
-,TRBV5-1,TRBJ1-1,-,TGCGCCAGCAGCCCCTGGGGGGGGAACACTGAAGCTTTCTTT,CASSPWGGNTEAFF
-,TRBV20-1,TRBJ2-5,-,TGCAGTGCTAGTCCACAGGGATCGGAGACCCAGTACTTC,CSASPQGSETQYF